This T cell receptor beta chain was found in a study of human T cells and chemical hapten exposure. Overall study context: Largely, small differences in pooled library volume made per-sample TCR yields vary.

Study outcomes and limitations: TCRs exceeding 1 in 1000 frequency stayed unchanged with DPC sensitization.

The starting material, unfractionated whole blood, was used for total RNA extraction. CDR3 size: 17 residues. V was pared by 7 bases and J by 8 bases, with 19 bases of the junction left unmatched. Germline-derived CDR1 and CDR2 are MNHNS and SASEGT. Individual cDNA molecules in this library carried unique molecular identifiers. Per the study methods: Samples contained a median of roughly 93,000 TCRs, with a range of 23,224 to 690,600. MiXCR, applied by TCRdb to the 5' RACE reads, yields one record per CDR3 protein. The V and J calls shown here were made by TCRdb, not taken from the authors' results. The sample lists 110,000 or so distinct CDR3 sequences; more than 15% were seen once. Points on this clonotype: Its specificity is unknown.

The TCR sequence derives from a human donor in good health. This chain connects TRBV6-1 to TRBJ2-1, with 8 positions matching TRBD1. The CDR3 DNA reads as TGTGCCAGCACTTGGGCTCAGGGGGCAGGGGGCCGGGATGAGCAGTTCTTC. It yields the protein CASTWAQGAGGRDEQFF.